The 12 T cell receptor beta chains below all came from one sample that was sequenced in a study of technical replicates of blood from a few donors. Only in-frame clones appear in the TCRdb table, and some are missing; sequencing was by immunoSEQ multiplex PCR. Seen here are about 94,000 clones, 90% to 96% observed once, and the top ten hold approximately 0.36%. Material: T cells isolated from PBMCs. The receptor source for this set is a human donor in good health.

V is TRBV7-3 and J is TRBJ2-2; D unresolved. CDR1 SGHTA and CDR2 FQGTGA come from the germline V gene. V was pared by 2 bases and J by 5 bases, with 9 bases between. The CDR3 totals 14 residues. CDR3 amino acids: CASSLLHRTGELFF. In DNA, the CDR3 is TGTGCCAGCAGCTTACTACACAGAACCGGGGAGCTGTTTTTT.

This rearrangement joins TRBV11-2 to TRBJ2-7; the D gene is possibly TRBD2 (5 bases). Germline V CDR1 and CDR2: SGHAT, FQNNGV. V shed 0 bases and J shed 7 bases, with 16 bases lying between them. This CDR3 comprises 15 residues. This CDR3 reads CASSLEGGVTGEQYF. The CDR3 bases are TGTGCCAGCAGCTTAGAGGGCGGCGTTACGGGGGAGCAGTACTTC.

The V call is TRBV18, the J call TRBJ1-2; TRBD1 matches at 7 bases. Germline V gives CDR1 KGHSH, CDR2 LQKENI. This CDR3 contains 13 residues. V lost 2 bases, J lost 8 bases, and 5 bases stayed unmatched. The DNA for the CDR3 is TGTGCCAGCTCACCAGCGGAGGGACAGGGCTACACCTTC. It specifies CASSPAEGQGYTF.

V is TRBV6-5 and J is TRBJ1-1; maybe TRBD1 (5 bases). The CDR3 is made up of 14 amino acids. Germline CDR1 MNHEY, CDR2 SVGAGI. Trimming took off 0 bases at V and 4 bases at J, with 9 bases between the two ends. The CDR3 coding sequence is TGTGCCAGCAGTTACTCAGCGGGGGGCACTGAAGCTTTCTTT. Protein: CASSYSAGGTEAFF.

The V call is TRBV4-1, the J call TRBJ1-5; 9 bases are a match to TRBD1. CDR1 is MGHRA and CDR2 is YSYEKL in the germline V gene. Trimming at V came to 1 base and at J to 2 bases, leaving 3 bases not matched to a gene. CDR3 length: 16 residues. The DNA of the CDR3 is TGCGCCAGCAGCCAAGGGGACAGGGAGGGCAATCAGCCCCAGCATTTT. Its protein product is CASSQGDREGNQPQHF.

This chain joins TRBV5-1 and TRBJ1-1; unclear D gene. Trimming removed 0 bases from V and 2 bases from J, with 8 bases in between. Germline CDR1 reads SGHRS; CDR2 reads YFSETQ. The CDR3 consists of 14 residues. The CDR3, as DNA: TGCGCCAGCAGCTTGGTTACTGCTAACACTGAAGCTTTCTTT. It is translated as CASSLVTANTEAFF.

This chain uses TRBV5-6 with TRBJ2-1; possible D gene TRBD2, 5 bases. This CDR3 has 12 residues. Germline V lookup: CDR1 SGHDT, CDR2 YYEEEE. V shed 6 bases and J shed 4 bases, with 8 bases lying between them. The CDR3 region has the DNA TGTGCCAGCAATTCGGGGTACAATGAGCAGTTCTTC. Translating it yields CASNSGYNEQFF.

This rearrangement joins TRBV7-2 to TRBJ1-3; D is ambiguous. The germline gives CDR1 SGHTA, CDR2 FQGNSA. The CDR3 covers 14 residues. V was pared by 2 bases and J by 2 bases, with 7 bases between. CDR3 in DNA: TGTGCCAGCAGCTTATTGGGAGCTGGAAACACCATATATTTT. Its translation: CASSLLGAGNTIYF.

This chain joins TRBV7-2 and TRBJ2-7, with D unclear. V shed 3 bases and J shed 0 bases, with 6 bases lying between them. The CDR3 extends over 13 amino acids. CDR1 SGHTA and CDR2 FQGNSA come from the germline V gene. The CDR3 bases are TGTGCCAGCAGCTTTTCTACCTCCTACGAGCAGTACTTC. It encodes CASSFSTSYEQYF.

The V gene is TRBV7-9, the J gene TRBJ1-4, with TRBD1 identical over 8 bases. Losses at the gene ends were 5 bases for V and 7 bases for J; bases not matched to a gene: 6. The CDR3 has 14 amino acids. The germline CDR1 and CDR2 sequences are SEHNR and FQNEAQ (reference sequence). The CDR3 reads CASSVTGEGEKLFF. The CDR3 nucleotides read TGTGCCAGCAGCGTGACAGGGGAGGGTGAAAAACTGTTTTTT.

This chain links TRBV5-1 with TRBJ2-2; D call uncertain. Trimming removed 2 bases at V and 6 bases at J, with 11 bases between. CDR1 and CDR2 from the germline V gene are SGHRS and YFSETQ. The CDR3 extends over 14 amino acids. This CDR3 is CASSFHTSAGELFF. The CDR3 DNA reads as TGCGCCAGCAGCTTTCATACAAGCGCCGGGGAGCTGTTTTTT.

In nucleotides, the CDR3 is TGCAGCGCTACTAGCGTACAAGATACGCAGTATTTT. This translates into CSATSVQDTQYF. The chain is built from TRBV29-1 and TRBJ2-3; 7 positions match TRBD2. Germline CDR1 is SQVTM and CDR2 is ANQGSEA. J was trimmed by 5 bases and V by 7 bases; bases with no gene match: 6. The CDR3 spans 12 residues.